These 27 T cell receptor beta chains were all obtained from the same sample, sequenced in a study of CD8 T cells in ankylosing spondylitis. TCRdb processed the 5' RACE reads anew with MiXCR; each CDR3 protein has one entry. The table shows 200,000 to 250,000 distinct CDR3 sequences, with over 9.5% occurring only once. The sample comprised blood, either unsorted or a sorted T cell fraction (not recorded which). The receptors originated from a male donor with ankylosing spondylitis or in good health (not recorded which).

This clonotype was observed many times. The gene calls are TRBV29-1 and TRBJ2-3; D assignment may be TRBD1 or TRBD2 (5 bases each). The CDR3 runs to 11 residues. V lost 6 bases and J lost 12, with 16 bases in between. CDR1 is SQVTM, CDR2 ANQGSEA, per germline. The CDR3 region has the DNA TGCAGCGTCGTGGACCGGGGCCCCCAGTATTTT. It translates to CSVVDRGPQYF.

This clonotype has only a few counts. The J gene is TRBJ2-1, the V gene TRBV9; 8 bases fit TRBD2. With V trimmed by 3 bases and J by 7 bases, 9 bases remained unmatched. CDR3 length: 15 residues. Germline CDR1 SGDLS, CDR2 YYNGEE. The CDR3 DNA reads as TGTGCCAGCAGCGACCGAGCGGGAGTGGTGAATGAGCAGTTCTTC. Amino acids: CASSDRAGVVNEQFF.

The table lists this clonotype with many counts. CDR3 DNA sequence: TGTGCCACCAGCAGGGGGGGGCTTGGTGGCACCGGGGAGCTGTTTTTT. The encoded protein is CATSRGGLGGTGELFF. The rearrangement joins TRBV15 to TRBJ2-2; maybe TRBD2 (7 bases). Trimming removed 3 bases from V and 4 bases from J, with 15 bases in between. The CDR3 spans 16 residues. From germline, CDR1 is LNHNV and CDR2 YYDKDF (reference sequence).

Of note for this clonotype: A read error is possible here, since a much larger clone lies one base away. The chain is built from TRBV20-1 and TRBJ2-7, with D possibly being TRBD1 (7 bases). Germline V gives CDR1 DFQATT, CDR2 SNEGSKA (reference sequence). V was trimmed by 8 bases and J by 1 base, leaving 24 bases between them. The CDR3 length is 16 residues. CDR3 sequence reads: CSTRLGGTVSSYEQYF. As DNA, the CDR3 is TGCAGTACTCGGTTAGGAGGGACAGTGAGTTCCTACGAGCAGTACTTC.

This clonotype was recorded a few times. The chain is built from TRBV7-2 and TRBJ2-1; D unresolved. Germline CDR1 and CDR2: SGHTA and FQGNSA. The CDR3 spans 15 residues. With 6 bases removed from V and 0 bases from J, the gap between germline ends came to 12 bases. CDR3 in amino acids: CASSTDSLSYNEQFF. The DNA of the CDR3 is TGTGCCAGCAGTACAGATTCACTCTCCTACAATGAGCAGTTCTTC.

In this sample, this clonotype turned up many times. The DNA for the CDR3 is TGTGCCAGCAGTTTAGCGCAATTGCGGGCCAGCACAGATACGCAGTATTTT. Amino acids: CASSLAQLRASTDTQYF. The rearrangement joins TRBV12-3 or TRBV12-4 to TRBJ2-3; tentative D call: TRBD2 (5 bases). V lost 0 bases and J 0 bases, leaving 13 bases between the germline ends. The CDR3 has 17 residues.

This clonotype has a handful of counts. The chain combines TRBV30 with TRBJ2-1; tentatively, D is TRBD1 (5 bases). Germline V gene data show CDR1 as GTSNPN and CDR2 as SVGIG (reference sequence). The CDR3 runs to 13 residues. Between the trimmed V and J ends, which lost 2 bases and 6 bases, there was a span of 11 bases. CDR3 DNA sequence: TGTGCCTGGAGTCAGCAGGGTACCAATGAGCAGTTCTTC. This codes for CAWSQQGTNEQFF.

A few counts support this clonotype. V gene TRBV7-9 combines with J gene TRBJ1-1; a weak D match, TRBD1 (5 bases). Germline CDR1 SEHNR, CDR2 FQNEAQ (reference sequence). The V gene lost 6 bases and the J gene lost 1 base, with 21 bases spanning the gap. The CDR3 is 17 residues long. CDR3 protein: CASSATARDRENTEAFF. The CDR3 DNA follows: TGTGCCAGCAGTGCCACAGCTAGGGACCGAGAGAACACTGAAGCTTTCTTT.

The V call is TRBV5-6, the J call TRBJ2-7; D is perhaps TRBD2 (5 bases). Germline assignment: CDR1 SGHDT and CDR2 YYEEEE. The CDR3 length is 13 residues. V lost 7 bases, J lost 3 bases, and 14 bases lay in between. CDR3 nucleotide sequence: TGTGCCAGCGCCACCGGGGTGTACTACGAGCAGTACTTC. Its protein product is CASATGVYYEQYF.

This clonotype was detected ten times or more. The V call is TRBV25-1, the J call TRBJ2-2; D gene uncertain. The CDR3 spans 13 residues. Germline lookup yields CDR1 MGHDK and CDR2 SYGVNS. The V and J ends lost 1 base and 7 bases respectively, with 7 bases between them. This chain's CDR3 is CASSESLYGELFF. The CDR3 DNA reads TGTGCCAGCAGTGAATCGCTATACGGGGAGCTGTTTTTT.

At least ten counts were recorded for this clonotype. V gene TRBV5-1 combines with J gene TRBJ2-7, with 7 bases matching TRBD1. V shed 3 bases, J shed 4 bases, and the junction held 7 bases outside the gene matches. The CDR3 has 14 residues. CDR1 and CDR2 (germline): SGHRS, YFSETQ. Here the CDR3 reads CASSSSGTDYEQYF. The CDR3 coding sequence is TGCGCCAGCAGCTCCTCCGGGACAGATTACGAGCAGTACTTC.

This clonotype was seen at least ten times. The CDR3 loop reads CASSPGGALTYNEQFF. The CDR3 region has the DNA TGTGCCAGCAGCCCGGGAGGGGCCCTTACCTACAATGAGCAGTTCTTC. The chain joins TRBV12-3 or TRBV12-4 to TRBJ2-1; TRBD2 matches at 8 bases. Trimming removed 6 bases from V and 2 bases from J; junction bases left unmatched: 9. The CDR3 runs to 16 residues.

In this sample, this clonotype turned up many times. V gene TRBV12-3 or TRBV12-4 combines with J gene TRBJ2-1; D remains unclear. The CDR3 has 13 amino acids. Trimming cost V 1 base and J 7 bases, with 8 bases left between them. CDR3 sequence: CASSLEGRNEQFF. CDR3 nucleotide sequence: TGTGCCAGCAGTTTAGAGGGTAGGAATGAGCAGTTCTTC.

At least ten counts were recorded for this clonotype. The chain joins TRBV15 to TRBJ2-7; tentative D call: TRBD2 (5 bases). CDR3 size: 13 residues. The germline V gene encodes CDR1 LNHNV and CDR2 YYDKDF (reference sequence). V was pared by 5 bases and J by 7 bases, with 15 bases between. CDR3 protein: CATSPRTGIEQYF. The CDR3 nucleotides are TGTGCCACCAGCCCCCGGACCGGGATTGAGCAGTACTTC.

This clonotype has a count of ten or more. The chain couples TRBV12-3 or TRBV12-4 to TRBJ2-2; possible D gene TRBD1, 5 bases. The CDR3 is 13 amino acids. V lost 4 bases and J lost 6, with 9 bases in between. CDR3 DNA sequence: TGTGCCAGCAGTTGGTACAGGTCCGGGGAGCTGTTTTTT. Amino acid sequence: CASSWYRSGELFF.

This clonotype appeared many times. This chain uses TRBV28 with TRBJ1-5, with 8 bases that match TRBD1. V was clipped by 4 bases and J by 12 bases; unmatched bases: 5. CDR1 MDHEN and CDR2 SYDVKM come from the germline V gene. This CDR3 is 12 amino acids long. Here the CDR3 reads CASSSRTGRQHF. CDR3 in DNA: TGTGCCAGCAGTTCCCGGACAGGGCGCCAGCATTTT.

The sample holds many counts of this clonotype. V is TRBV20-1 and J is TRBJ2-7; no reliable D call. The V gene's germline CDR1 is DFQATT and CDR2 SNEGSKA (reference sequence). This CDR3 region has 15 residues. With 3 bases removed from V and 4 bases from J, the gap between germline ends came to 19 bases. The CDR3 nucleotides read TGCAGTGCTAGCCCGGCAGGTATTATGGGATACGAGCAGTACTTC. Translating it yields CSASPAGIMGYEQYF.

This clonotype was recorded at least ten times. V and J are TRBV5-1 and TRBJ2-7, with TRBD2 identical over 7 bases. Germline CDR1 and CDR2: SGHRS and YFSETQ. CDR3 length: 15 residues. V lost 0 bases to trimming and J lost 2 bases; unmatched junction nucleotides: 5. The CDR3 DNA follows: TGCGCCAGCAGCTTGGGCTCTAGCGGTACCTACGAGCAGTACTTC. Residues: CASSLGSSGTYEQYF.

This clonotype has a count of ten or more. The chain links TRBV12-3 or TRBV12-4 to TRBJ2-3; 13 bases map to TRBD2. This CDR3 spans 17 amino acids. Trimming at V came to 3 bases and at J to 3 bases, leaving 6 bases not matched to a gene. This CDR3 reads CASSFGLTSGGTDTQYF. Here the CDR3 DNA reads TGTGCCAGCAGTTTCGGGCTGACTAGCGGGGGGACAGATACGCAGTATTTT.

This clonotype came up many times. The chain is built from TRBV12-3 or TRBV12-4 and TRBJ1-2; D is ambiguous. The CDR3 extends over 14 amino acids. V was clipped by 5 bases and J by 0 bases, with 10 bases between them. CDR3 bases: TGTGCCAGCAGTCCCCCGCCAGCTAACTATGGCTACACCTTC. Its protein is CASSPPPANYGYTF.

The sample holds a few counts of this clonotype. This sequence joins TRBV7-2 and TRBJ1-6, with 8 bases aligning to TRBD1. V lost 5 bases to trimming and J lost 7 bases; unmatched junction nucleotides: 7. This CDR3 comprises 15 residues. Germline CDR1 reads SGHTA; CDR2 reads FQGNSA. The CDR3 sequence: CASSPPGQGNSPLHF. The CDR3 DNA follows: TGTGCCAGCAGCCCCCCCGGACAGGGAAATTCACCCCTCCACTTT.

This sequence joins TRBV25-1 and TRBJ2-7; possible D gene TRBD1, 6 bases. The V gene's germline CDR1 is MGHDK and CDR2 SYGVNS. V was clipped by 4 bases and J by 4 bases, with 20 bases between them. The CDR3 covers 16 residues. This chain's CDR3 is CASSGPAPQGIYEQYF. The CDR3 nucleotides read TGTGCCAGCAGTGGTCCGGCCCCACAGGGAATATACGAGCAGTACTTC.

About this clonotype: A much larger clone lies one base from this, so it may be a read error. The V call is TRBV6-1, the J call TRBJ2-5; D possibly corresponds to TRBD2 (5 bases). V lost 7 bases, J lost 1 base, and 16 bases lay in between. Germline CDR1 reads MNHNS; CDR2 reads SASEGT. CDR3 size: 15 residues. CDR3 in DNA: TGTGCCAGCACAGAGCCGGGGTGGCCCCAAGAGACCCAGTACTTC. It specifies CASTEPGWPQETQYF.

This clonotype appeared many times. The chain combines TRBV6-1 with TRBJ2-7; D is uncertain. Looked up from germline, CDR1 is MNHNS and CDR2 is SASEGT. The CDR3 sequence is 15 residues long. V lost 6 bases and J 1 base, leaving 16 bases between the germline ends. CDR3 nucleotides: TGTGCCAGCAGGGCTTCAGTGGGTACGTCCTACGAGCAGTACTTC. Its translation is CASRASVGTSYEQYF.

This clonotype was detected ten times or more. The chain recombines TRBV5-1 with TRBJ2-7; the D call may be TRBD1 or TRBD2 (6 bases each). V was cut by 2 bases and J by 1 base, with 13 bases left in between. The CDR3 spans 15 residues. Germline V lookup: CDR1 SGHRS, CDR2 YFSETQ. The CDR3 is CASSFGRGLSYEQYF. CDR3 coding DNA: TGCGCCAGCAGCTTTGGCAGGGGACTTTCCTACGAGCAGTACTTC.

This sequence joins TRBV30 and TRBJ1-2, with D unclear. CDR1 is GTSNPN and CDR2 is SVGIG in the germline V gene (reference sequence). Trimming left V 3 bases short and J 4 bases short, with 9 bases between. The CDR3 runs to 12 residues. The CDR3 here is CAWRSESYGYTF. For the CDR3, the DNA is TGTGCCTGGAGATCAGAGTCCTATGGCTACACCTTC.

In this sample, this clonotype turned up many times. V is TRBV5-1 and J is TRBJ2-1; D is tentatively TRBD1 or TRBD2 (5 bases each). Trimming removed 2 bases from V and 0 bases from J, with 9 bases in between. The CDR3 has 15 amino acids. Germline CDR1 is SGHRS and CDR2 is YFSETQ. Here the CDR3 reads CASSLTGGSYNEQFF. The CDR3 coding sequence is TGCGCCAGCAGCTTAACAGGAGGCTCCTACAATGAGCAGTTCTTC.